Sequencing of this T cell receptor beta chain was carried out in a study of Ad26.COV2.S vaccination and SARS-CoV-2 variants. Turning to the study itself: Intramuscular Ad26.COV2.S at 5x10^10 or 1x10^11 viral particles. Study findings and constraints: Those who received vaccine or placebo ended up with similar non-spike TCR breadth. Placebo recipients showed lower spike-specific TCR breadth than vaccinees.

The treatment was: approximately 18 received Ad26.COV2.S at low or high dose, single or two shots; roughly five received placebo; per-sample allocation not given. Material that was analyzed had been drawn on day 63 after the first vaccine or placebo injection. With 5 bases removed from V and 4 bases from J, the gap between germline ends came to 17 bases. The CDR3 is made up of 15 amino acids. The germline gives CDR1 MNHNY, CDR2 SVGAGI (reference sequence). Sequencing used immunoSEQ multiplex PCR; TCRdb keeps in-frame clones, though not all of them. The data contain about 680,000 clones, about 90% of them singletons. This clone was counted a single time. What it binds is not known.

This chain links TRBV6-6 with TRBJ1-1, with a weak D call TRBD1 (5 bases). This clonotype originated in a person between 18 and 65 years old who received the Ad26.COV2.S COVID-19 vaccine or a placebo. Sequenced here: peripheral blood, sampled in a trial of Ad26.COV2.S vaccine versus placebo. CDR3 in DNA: TGTGCCAGCAGTGCCCCCTATGGGGCGGTCACTGAAGCTTTCTTT. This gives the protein CASSAPYGAVTEAFF.